These T cell receptor beta chains were read from a single sample in a study of CD8 T cells in Susac syndrome. Each CDR3 protein gets one entry after TCRdb re-called the immunoSEQ multiplex PCR reads with MiXCR. The table records about 120,000 distinct CDR3 sequences, 85% to 95% of them present only once. The sequencing sample was made of CD4+ T cells from PBMCs. The origin of the receptors is a human donor in good health. Each CDR3 is given without its conserved first and last residue. Each record gives: V gene, J gene, CDR3 protein.

V gene: TRBV6-2/TRBV6-3
J gene: TRBJ2-2
CDR3 protein: ASSYWDGELF

V gene: TRBV12-3/TRBV12-4
J gene: TRBJ1-1
CDR3 protein: ASSFGVSEAF

V gene: TRBV3-1
J gene: TRBJ2-7
CDR3 protein: ASSQDSGYEQY

V gene: TRBV9
J gene: TRBJ2-7
CDR3 protein: ASSKEGQISYEQY

V gene: TRBV11-2
J gene: TRBJ1-2
CDR3 protein: ASSLVAGAHGYT

V gene: TRBV14
J gene: TRBJ1-1
CDR3 protein: ASSSWGQGVTEVF

V gene: TRBV5-1
J gene: TRBJ1-1
CDR3 protein: ASSQATGNTEAF

V gene: TRBV6-2/TRBV6-3
J gene: TRBJ2-7
CDR3 protein: ASSRGISYEQY

V gene: TRBV10-3
J gene: TRBJ1-3
CDR3 protein: AISDPLGNTIY

V gene: TRBV12-3/TRBV12-4
J gene: TRBJ2-2
CDR3 protein: ASSPRVNGELF

V gene: TRBV29-1
J gene: TRBJ1-2
CDR3 protein: SAGTGYGYT

V gene: TRBV6-5
J gene: TRBJ2-4
CDR3 protein: ASSLRGTGDIQY

V gene: TRBV7-8
J gene: TRBJ2-5
CDR3 protein: ASRQGTSGALQETQY

V gene: TRBV29-1
J gene: TRBJ1-2
CDR3 protein: SVGDRDNYGYT